This T cell receptor (beta chain) is drawn from a study of neoadjuvant nivolumab and ipilimumab in lung cancer. The study, taken as a whole, reports: TCR clonality did not significantly correlate with pathologic tumor regression. From pretherapy to surgery, tumor richness and clonality rose with dual therapy. TCR sequencing covered a small number of samples. Resected tumors had greater TCR richness and clonality than uninvolved lung.

Sequenced by immunoSEQ multiplex PCR; TCRdb stores in-frame clones only, minus some. The sample yields thousands of clones, approximately 80% seen once. Germline trimming cut 2 bases from V and 5 bases from J; bases unmatched to any gene: 10. The CDR3 has 16 amino acids. Per germline, CDR1 MNHEY and CDR2 SMNVEV (reference sequence). This clone appeared a few times. The target antigen is unknown. The chain is built from TRBV27 and TRBJ2-7, with 9 bases identical to TRBD1. This specimen consisted of normal lung tissue adjacent to the tumor, obtained after neoadjuvant nivolumab, alone or with ipilimumab, at or shortly before surgery. This clonotype was sampled from an adult with non-small cell lung cancer. Some clones in this sample may be carry-over from other donors' samples. As DNA, the CDR3 is TGTGCCAGCAGTTTACAGGGACAGGGAAATAGGAACGAGCAGTACTTC. This translates into CASSLQGQGNRNEQYF.